The 23 T cell receptor beta chains below were found in one sample sequenced in a study of blood T cell repertoires in COVID-19. Libraries were prepared by immunoSEQ multiplex PCR; TCRdb keeps only in-frame clonotypes and omits some of them. The sample has a few hundred thousand clones, 70% to 90% seen once. Sequenced sample: peripheral blood. The receptors here all came from a woman in her 40s who had recovered from COVID-19.

The J gene is TRBJ1-2, the V gene TRBV7-2; 9 bases line up with TRBD1. The V and J ends lost 5 bases and 4 bases, in that order; junction bases with no gene match: 8. Germline assignment: CDR1 SGHTA and CDR2 FQGNSA. There are 15 residues in the CDR3. As DNA, the CDR3 is TGTGCCAGCAGCCAACAACAGGGGGCGGGCTATGGCTACACCTTC. It specifies CASSQQQGAGYGYTF.

This chain links TRBV3-1 (or the pseudogene TRBV3-2) with TRBJ2-5; 7 positions match TRBD2. This CDR3 is built from 14 residues. Germline-derived CDR1 and CDR2 are LGHDT and YNNKEL (reference sequence). J lost 2 bases, V lost 3 bases, and 3 bases had no gene match. The CDR3 loop is CASSQRGSQETQYF. CDR3 sequence (DNA): TGTGCCAGCAGCCAGCGGGGGAGTCAAGAGACCCAGTACTTC.

Here the CDR3 reads CASSIGAGPGNTIYF. In DNA form, the CDR3 reads TGTGCCAGTAGTATAGGGGCGGGACCTGGAAACACCATATATTTT. This chain links TRBV19 with TRBJ1-3; tentatively, D is TRBD1 (5 bases). V shed 1 base and J shed 2 bases, with 9 bases lying between them. This CDR3 comprises 15 residues. Germline values: CDR1 LNHDA, CDR2 SQIVND (reference sequence).

This clone occurred a few times. V usage is TRBV12-5 and J usage is TRBJ2-7; TRBD1 aligns across 7 bases. CDR1 LGHNT and CDR2 FRNRAP come from the germline V gene. After removal of 1 base from V and 6 bases from J, the junction contained 3 bases not matched to a gene. This CDR3 spans 13 amino acids. CDR3 in amino acids: CASGLEPGGEQYF. The CDR3 region has the DNA TGTGCTAGTGGTTTGGAACCAGGGGGCGAGCAGTACTTC.

The chain has TRBV29-1 and TRBJ1-2, with 9 bases identical to TRBD1. Germline V CDR1 and CDR2: SQVTM, ANQGSEA. V lost 8 bases to trimming and J lost 2 bases; unmatched junction nucleotides: 9. This CDR3 is built from 14 residues. CDR3: CSSSQGASNYGYTF. The CDR3 DNA reads as TGCAGCTCCTCACAGGGGGCCTCCAACTATGGCTACACCTTC.

This chain uses TRBV4-3 with TRBJ2-3, with 10 bases matching TRBD2. The germline V gene has CDR1 LGHNA and CDR2 YSLEER. The CDR3 sequence is 17 residues long. J gave up 4 bases and V 0 bases, and 7 bases lay outside the gene matches. CDR3: CASSQDWLAGVADTQYF. The DNA of the CDR3 is TGCGCCAGCAGCCAAGATTGGCTAGCGGGAGTTGCAGATACGCAGTATTTT.

The J gene is TRBJ2-3, the V gene TRBV6-5; D not certain. The CDR3 extends over 12 amino acids. Between the trimmed V and J ends, which lost 6 bases and 6 bases, there was a span of 10 bases. Per the germline V gene, CDR1 is MNHEY and CDR2 is SVGAGI. The CDR3 DNA is TGTGCCAGCAGCCCACTCGGGGATACGCAGTATTTT. Its protein product is CASSPLGDTQYF.

The chain has TRBV3-1 (or the pseudogene TRBV3-2) and TRBJ2-5; TRBD2 aligns across 7 bases. This CDR3 has 15 amino acids. The V gene end was trimmed by 2 bases and the J gene end by 2 bases; junction bases not matched to a gene: 5. CDR1 LGHDT and CDR2 YNNKEL come from the germline V gene (reference sequence). CDR3 sequence: CASSQTGLEQETQYF. In DNA, the CDR3 is TGTGCCAGCAGCCAAACAGGACTAGAACAAGAGACCCAGTACTTC.

This clone was seen just once. The V and J genes are TRBV28 and TRBJ1-5; possibly TRBD1 for D (6 bases). Germline V CDR1 and CDR2: MDHEN, SYDVKM. Between the trimmed V and J ends, which lost 2 bases and 5 bases, there was a span of 13 bases. This CDR3 is 15 amino acids long. CDR3 in DNA: TGTGCCAGCAGTTTAATCGACAGGACAGATCAGCCCCAGCATTTT. This gives the protein CASSLIDRTDQPQHF.

The CDR3 spells CASSPRGGVGNEQFF. CDR3 nucleotide sequence: TGTGCCAGCAGCCCCCGGGGGGGAGTGGGCAATGAGCAGTTCTTC. The V call is TRBV2, the J call TRBJ2-1; 8 bases agree with TRBD2. J was trimmed by 6 bases and V by 6 bases; bases with no gene match: 10. The length of the CDR3 is 15 residues. Looked up from germline, CDR1 is SNHLY and CDR2 is FYNNEI.

V gene TRBV12-5 combines with J gene TRBJ2-7; 7 positions agree with TRBD2. The V and J ends lost 3 bases and 3 bases, in that order; junction bases with no gene match: 8. CDR3 size: 15 residues. Germline CDR1 is LGHNT and CDR2 is FRNRAP. CDR3 sequence: CASGFGGTTNYEQYF. In DNA, the CDR3 is TGTGCTAGTGGTTTTGGAGGGACTACTAACTACGAGCAGTACTTC.

This rearrangement joins TRBV9 to TRBJ2-1; D remains ambiguous. Germline V gene lookup returns CDR1 SGDLS and CDR2 YYNGEE. The CDR3 sequence is 14 residues long. V shed 9 bases and J shed 5 bases, with 18 bases lying between them. As DNA, the CDR3 is TGTGCCACCCCCTTGCTGGGCCGCGACAATGAGCAGTTCTTC. This gives the protein CATPLLGRDNEQFF.

Comment on this clone: This sample also contains other DNA sequences that code for the same CDR3. The genes are TRBV5-1 and TRBJ2-2; 12 nucleotides agree with TRBD1. CDR1 and CDR2 (germline): SGHRS, YFSETQ. The V and J ends lost 0 bases and 4 bases, in that order; junction bases with no gene match: 10. CDR3 length: 19 amino acids. CDR3 amino acids: CASSLVGTGGATGTGELFF. Here the CDR3 DNA reads TGCGCCAGCAGCTTGGTGGGGACAGGGGGCGCGACGGGCACCGGGGAGCTGTTTTTT.

The chain recombines TRBV2 with TRBJ1-5; TRBD1 agrees at 12 bases. CDR3 length: 14 amino acids. J gave up 6 bases and V 7 bases, and 4 bases lay outside the gene matches. Germline V gives CDR1 SNHLY, CDR2 FYNNEI. CDR3 bases: TGTGCCAGCATCGGGACAGGGGGCAGTCAGCCCCAGCATTTT. It codes for CASIGTGGSQPQHF.

CDR3 in amino acids: CASSPPRTGGDEQYF. CDR3 sequence (DNA): TGTGCCAGCAGCCCGCCCCGAACAGGGGGCGACGAGCAGTACTTC. The gene calls are TRBV5-6 and TRBJ2-7, with TRBD1 matching over 9 bases. V dropped 4 bases and J dropped 5; count of bases not matched to a gene: 10. The CDR3 is made up of 15 amino acids. Germline CDR1 and CDR2: SGHDT and YYEEEE.

The rearrangement links TRBV7-8 to TRBJ1-1; D uncertain. CDR1 is SGHVS, CDR2 FQNEAQ, per germline. Trimming took 5 bases from V and 4 from J, leaving 17 bases between them. This CDR3 has 15 amino acids. DNA for the CDR3: TGTGCCAGCAGCAGCCTGAGCGGGGAGGTCACTGAAGCTTTCTTT. This sequence encodes CASSSLSGEVTEAFF.

The gene calls are TRBV7-8 and TRBJ2-5; TRBD2 matches 7 bases. This CDR3 has 16 amino acids. The trim removed 5 bases at V and 4 bases at J, leaving 13 bases unmatched. CDR1 SGHVS and CDR2 FQNEAQ come from the germline V gene. The CDR3 DNA reads as TGTGCCAGCAGCATCACCGAAACTAGCGCTCGAGAGACCCAGTACTTC. Translated: CASSITETSARETQYF.

The chain is built from TRBV6-5 and TRBJ1-2; unclear D gene. Between the trimmed V and J ends, which lost 2 bases and 4 bases, there was a span of 11 bases. Looked up from germline, CDR1 is MNHEY and CDR2 is SVGAGI. The CDR3 has 14 amino acids. CDR3 amino acids: CASSYVQGSYGYTF. The CDR3 DNA reads TGTGCCAGCAGTTACGTACAAGGGAGCTATGGCTACACCTTC.

The genes are TRBV21-1 and TRBJ1-2. TRBV21-1 is recorded as a pseudogene. The CDR3 runs 16 residues. CDR3 in DNA: TGTGCCAGCAGCAAAGCGCTGGGCGGGACTAACTATGGCTACACCTTC. Translating gives CASSKALGGTNYGYTF.

The chain recombines TRBV5-5 with TRBJ2-3, with D perhaps TRBD1 (6 bases). The CDR3 is 13 residues long. CDR1 is SGHKS and CDR2 is YYEKEE in the germline V gene (reference sequence). V shed 4 bases and J shed 4 bases, with 10 bases lying between them. The CDR3 DNA reads as TGTGCCAGCAGCCCGGACAGACCAGATACGCAGTATTTT. It specifies CASSPDRPDTQYF.

The chain uses TRBV5-5 and TRBJ2-7, with D perhaps matching TRBD1 (6 bases). The CDR3 spans 15 residues. The V end was cut by 4 bases, the J end by 0 bases, with 14 bases between. Germline V gene data show CDR1 as SGHKS and CDR2 as YYEKEE (reference sequence). DNA of the CDR3: TGTGCCAGCAGCGGGGGCAGTCTTGACTCCTACGAGCAGTACGTC. Translation gives CASSGGSLDSYEQYV.

This chain links TRBV19 with TRBJ2-7, with 8 bases identical to TRBD2. Germline values: CDR1 LNHDA, CDR2 SQIVND (reference sequence). The CDR3 runs to 15 residues. After removal of 4 bases from V and 3 bases from J, the junction contained 8 bases not matched to a gene. As DNA, the CDR3 is TGTGCCAGTAGTACCCTCCCGAGCGGGAGCTACGAGCAGTACTTC. Amino acid sequence: CASSTLPSGSYEQYF.

The chain joins TRBV7-9 to TRBJ2-1, with 8 bases fitting TRBD2. The CDR3 contains 19 residues. Germline V gene sequence: CDR1 SEHNR, CDR2 FQNEAQ (reference sequence). The trim removed 1 base at V and 8 bases at J, leaving 19 bases unmatched. The CDR3 DNA follows: TGTGCCAGCAGCTTAGGGCGCCCGGGGCGCGGGAGGATCTTGGATGAGCAGTTCTTC. Translating gives CASSLGRPGRGRILDEQFF.